This T cell receptor beta chain was recorded in a study of memory CD4+ T cells and cytomegalovirus serostatus. Turning to the study itself: Of the healthy Belgian adults, 9 were CMV seropositive and about 24 seronegative.

This clone occurred once. Its antigen is unidentified. Study-wide results and caveats: CMV serostatus prediction reached median AUC roughly 0.95, or 0.91 with US-trained model.

Assay: immunoSEQ multiplex PCR; the TCRdb copy retains only in-frame clones and omits some. The table has about 96,000 clones, about 80% seen once. Single viable CD3+CD4+CD8-CD45RO+ cells were sorted as the memory CD4+ T cells. Donors' CMV status reflects serum IgG against pp150, pp28, p38, p52. Looked up from germline, CDR1 is LGHNT and CDR2 is FRNRAP. This CDR3 has 17 residues. With 1 base clipped from V and 7 bases from J, the junction kept 11 bases outside the gene matches. The gene calls are TRBV12-5 and TRBJ2-3; 10 nucleotides match TRBD2. The sequencing sample was made of memory CD4+ T cells from blood. The TCR was taken from an adult in good health and CMV-seropositive. CDR3 sequence (DNA): TGTGCTAGTGGTTTGGCCCGGACTAGCGGAGGCAGGCATACGCAGTATTTT. It translates to CASGLARTSGGRHTQYF.